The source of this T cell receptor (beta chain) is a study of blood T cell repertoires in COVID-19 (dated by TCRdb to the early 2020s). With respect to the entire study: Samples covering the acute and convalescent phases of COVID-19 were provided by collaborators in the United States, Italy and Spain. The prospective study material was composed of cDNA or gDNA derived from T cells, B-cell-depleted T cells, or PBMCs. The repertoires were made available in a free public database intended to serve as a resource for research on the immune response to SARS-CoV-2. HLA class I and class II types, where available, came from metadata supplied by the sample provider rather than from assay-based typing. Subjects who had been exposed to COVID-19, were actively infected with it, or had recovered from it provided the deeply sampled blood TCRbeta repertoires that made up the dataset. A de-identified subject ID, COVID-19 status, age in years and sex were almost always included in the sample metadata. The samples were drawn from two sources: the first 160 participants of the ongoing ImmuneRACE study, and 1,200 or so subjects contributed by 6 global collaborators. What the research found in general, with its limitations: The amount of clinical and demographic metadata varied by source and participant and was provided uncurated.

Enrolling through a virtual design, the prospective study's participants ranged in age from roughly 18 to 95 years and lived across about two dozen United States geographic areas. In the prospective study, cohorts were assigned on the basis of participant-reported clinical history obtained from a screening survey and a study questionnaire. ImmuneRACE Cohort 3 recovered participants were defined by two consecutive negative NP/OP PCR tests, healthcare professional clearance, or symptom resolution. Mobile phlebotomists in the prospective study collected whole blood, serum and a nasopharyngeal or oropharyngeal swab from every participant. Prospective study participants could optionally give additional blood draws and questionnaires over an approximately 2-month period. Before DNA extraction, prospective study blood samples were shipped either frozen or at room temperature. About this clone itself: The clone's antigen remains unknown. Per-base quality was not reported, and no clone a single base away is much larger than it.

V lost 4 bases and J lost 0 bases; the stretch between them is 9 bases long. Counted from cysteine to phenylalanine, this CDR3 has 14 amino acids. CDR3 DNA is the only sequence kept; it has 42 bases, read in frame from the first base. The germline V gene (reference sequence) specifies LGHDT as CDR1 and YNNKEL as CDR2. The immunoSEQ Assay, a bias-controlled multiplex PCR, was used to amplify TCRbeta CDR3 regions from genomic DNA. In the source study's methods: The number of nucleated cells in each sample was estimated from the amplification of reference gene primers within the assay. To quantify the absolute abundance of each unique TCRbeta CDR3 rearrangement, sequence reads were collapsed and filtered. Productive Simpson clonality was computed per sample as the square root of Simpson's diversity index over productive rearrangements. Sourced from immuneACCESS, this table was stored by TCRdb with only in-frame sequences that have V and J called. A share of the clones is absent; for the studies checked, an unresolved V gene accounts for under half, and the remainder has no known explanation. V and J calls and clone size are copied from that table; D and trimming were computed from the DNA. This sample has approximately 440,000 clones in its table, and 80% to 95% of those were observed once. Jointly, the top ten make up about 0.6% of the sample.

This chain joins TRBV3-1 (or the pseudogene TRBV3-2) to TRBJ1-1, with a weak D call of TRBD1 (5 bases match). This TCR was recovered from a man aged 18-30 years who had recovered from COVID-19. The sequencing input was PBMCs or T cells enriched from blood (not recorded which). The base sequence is TGTGCCAGCAGCCTAGGGGCAATGAACACTGAAGCTTTCTTT. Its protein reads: CASSLGAMNTEAFF.